These 18 T cell receptor beta chains came from one sample sequenced in a study of breast tumors, draining lymph nodes, adjacent tissues. TCRdb called the multiplex PCR reads again in MiXCR, with one record for every CDR3 protein. The sample lists some 150,000 distinct CDR3 sequences; about 33% were seen once. Breast cancer patients provided tissue from their axillary draining lymph nodes. Sequencing input: axillary lymph node tissue. The receptors here all came from a female donor with breast cancer. Some clones in this sample may be carry-over from other donors' samples.

As to this clonotype: This may arise from a read error, as a much more abundant clone is one base away. The rearrangement joins TRBV6-2 or TRBV6-3 to TRBJ2-7; 8 positions match TRBD2. Germline V gene data show CDR1 as MNHEY and CDR2 as SVGEGT. V lost 1 base, J lost 0 bases, and 2 bases stayed unmatched. CDR3 size: 15 residues. The CDR3 sequence: CASSYLAGPSYEQYF. CDR3 coding DNA: TGTGCCAGCAGTTACTTAGCGGGGCCCTCCTACGAGCAGTACTTC.

The chain recombines TRBV20-1 with TRBJ1-5, with 7 bases that match TRBD1. Germline CDR1 and CDR2: DFQATT and SNEGSKA (reference sequence). J lost 6 bases, V lost 0 bases, and 8 bases had no gene match. There are 15 residues in the CDR3. The CDR3 region has the DNA TGCAGTGCTAGAGATCAGGACAGGCGGGCTCAGCCCCAGCATTTT. This translates into CSARDQDRRAQPQHF.

The table lists this clonotype with many counts. This sequence joins TRBV20-1 and TRBJ1-5; tentative D call: TRBD1 (5 bases). Germline CDR1 is DFQATT and CDR2 is SNEGSKA (reference sequence). The V and J ends lost 3 bases and 1 base respectively, with 10 bases between them. The CDR3 loop spans 14 amino acids. The CDR3 here is CSASSGTSNQPQHF. The DNA of the CDR3 is TGCAGTGCTAGTTCAGGGACGAGCAATCAGCCCCAGCATTTT.

About this clonotype: Given a much more abundant clone one base away, this may be a read error. This chain connects TRBV7-4 to TRBJ2-2, with D maybe TRBD2 (5 bases). The germline V gene encodes CDR1 SGHVT and CDR2 SQSDAQ. The CDR3 contains 14 residues. The CDR3 region is CASSQVLQYGEPFF. Written as DNA, the CDR3 is TGTGCCAGCAGCCAAGTGCTCCAGTACGGGGAGCCGTTTTTT.

This clonotype was detected many times. The genes are TRBV24-1 and TRBJ2-2; no reliable D call. V shed 3 bases and J shed 0 bases, with 10 bases lying between them. Germline lookup yields CDR1 KGHDR and CDR2 SFDVKD. The CDR3 has 16 residues. The CDR3 sequence: CATSDLDDANTGELFF. CDR3 DNA: TGTGCCACCAGTGATCTAGACGACGCGAACACCGGGGAGCTGTTTTTT.

At least ten counts were recorded for this clonotype. The V call is TRBV9, the J call TRBJ1-2; D is ambiguous. Trimming stripped 4 bases from V and 4 bases from J, with 20 bases between. Germline-derived CDR1 and CDR2 are SGDLS and YYNGEE. The CDR3 is made up of 16 amino acids. The CDR3 nucleotides read TGTGCCAGCAGCCCAAGGGCCTCCCCCGGAGGCTATGGCTACACCTTC. Protein sequence: CASSPRASPGGYGYTF.

This clonotype was found many times. The CDR3 DNA is TGTGCCAGCAGCTTGGCCACGCGGGGTGCCGGGGTCAATGAGCAGTTCTTC. It encodes CASSLATRGAGVNEQFF. The V and J genes are TRBV11-2 and TRBJ2-1, with D possibly matching TRBD2 (6 bases). This CDR3 contains 17 residues. The ends were cut back, 3 bases at V and 6 bases at J, with 21 bases in the middle. Germline V lookup: CDR1 SGHAT, CDR2 FQNNGV.

Turning to this clonotype: One junction end does not reproduce the germline sequence, and a read error may be involved. The V and J genes are TRBV2 and TRBJ1-3; D gene uncertain. Germline assignment: CDR1 SNHLY and CDR2 FYNNEI. The CDR3 runs to 12 residues. The CDR3 sequence: CASSELGDTVYF. CDR3 nucleotides: TGTGCCAGCAGTGAACTCGGAGACACCGTATATTTT.

Details on this clonotype: No conserved phenylalanine or tryptophan is present at the end of the CDR3, so a read error is the likely explanation. The V gene is TRBV6-2 or TRBV6-3, the J gene TRBJ2-3; a weak D match, TRBD1 (6 bases). CDR3 length equals 15 residues. With 5 bases removed from V and 0 bases from J, the gap between germline ends came to 12 bases. Germline V CDR1 and CDR2: MNHEY, SVGEGT. The CDR3 is CASSPNRASTDTQYV. The CDR3 coding sequence is TGTGCCAGCAGTCCCAACAGGGCTAGCACAGATACGCAGTATGTT.

This clonotype was detected many times. The chain has TRBV7-2 and TRBJ2-7; D is undetermined. The CDR3 runs to 14 residues. Trimming left V 1 base short and J 2 bases short, with 9 bases between. Germline-derived CDR1 and CDR2 are SGHTA and FQGNSA. The CDR3 DNA follows: TGTGCCAGCAGCTTAGGTGCAGAGACCTACGAGCAGTACTTC. Its protein product is CASSLGAETYEQYF.

This clonotype appeared many times. The V and J genes are TRBV30 and TRBJ2-1; D is unresolved. Trimming took 3 bases from V and 7 from J, leaving 13 bases between them. CDR3 length: 13 amino acids. The germline V gene has CDR1 GTSNPN and CDR2 SVGIG (reference sequence). CDR3 sequence: CAWSELGLNEQFF. CDR3 coding DNA: TGTGCCTGGAGCGAATTAGGCCTGAATGAGCAGTTCTTC.

A word on this clonotype: One junction end does not reproduce the germline sequence, and a read error may be involved. The chain carries TRBV6-1 and TRBJ1-4; D ambiguous. CDR1 and CDR2 from the germline V gene are MNHNS and SASEGT. The CDR3 consists of 16 residues. The CDR3 spells CASGEKSSATNEKLFF. The CDR3, as DNA: TGTGCCAGCGGTGAAAAATCTTCTGCAACTAATGAAAAACTGTTTTTT.

This clonotype was recorded many times. The gene calls are TRBV12-3 or TRBV12-4 and TRBJ1-2, with D unresolved. V was shortened by 1 base and J by 5 bases, with 11 bases between the two germline ends. The length of the CDR3 is 14 residues. The CDR3 DNA sequence: TGTGCCAGCAGTTTAGGGCAGAAGAGTTATGGCTACACCTTC. Protein product: CASSLGQKSYGYTF.

The J gene is TRBJ2-7, the V gene TRBV7-9; D gene ambiguous. Trimming stripped 5 bases from V and 7 bases from J, with 33 bases between. This CDR3 comprises 19 residues. The germline V gene has CDR1 SEHNR and CDR2 FQNEAQ (reference sequence). DNA of the CDR3: TGTGCCAGCAGCCCGGGCCAGAGTGCCAGCTCACCCCAGGTAGGGGAGCAGTACTTC. Amino acid sequence: CASSPGQSASSPQVGEQYF. The whole variable domain, filled in from reference TRBV7-9 and TRBJ2-7, reads DTGVSQNPRHKITKRGQNVTFRCDPISEHNRLYWYRQTLGQGPEFLTYFQNEAQLEKSRLLSDRFSAERPKGSFSTLEIQRTEQGDSAMYLCASSPGQSASSPQVGEQYFGPGTRLTVT.

This clonotype was counted at least ten times. CDR3 residues: CASSLQGGAGANVLTF. Here the CDR3 DNA reads TGTGCCAGCAGTTTACAGGGGGGGGCCGGGGCCAACGTCCTGACTTTC. The chain couples TRBV27 to TRBJ2-6; either TRBD1 or TRBD2 may fit D (7 bases each). CDR1 MNHEY and CDR2 SMNVEV come from the germline V gene (reference sequence). The CDR3 is made up of 16 amino acids. Between the trimmed V and J ends, which lost 2 bases and 4 bases, there was a span of 12 bases.

The chain recombines TRBV13 with TRBJ1-6; D is unresolved. The CDR3 has 14 amino acids. The germline V gene has CDR1 PRHDT and CDR2 FYEKMQ (reference sequence). Trimming left V 8 bases short and J 10 bases short, with 18 bases between. CDR3 amino acids: CASDMGGSRSPLHF. The CDR3 DNA follows: TGTGCCAGCGACATGGGAGGTAGTCGGTCACCCCTCCACTTT.

J is TRBJ2-7 and V is TRBV18, with 10 bases lining up with TRBD2. The CDR3 covers 17 residues. J lost 0 bases, V lost 4 bases, and 9 bases had no gene match. In germline, CDR1 is KGHSH, CDR2 LQKENI. The DNA for the CDR3 is TGTGCCAGCTCACAACCCGGACTAGCGGTAAGCTCCTACGAGCAGTACTTC. Protein: CASSQPGLAVSSYEQYF.

The chain recombines TRBV28 with TRBJ2-7; the D gene could be TRBD1 or TRBD2 (5 bases each). This CDR3 spans 13 amino acids. The germline gives CDR1 MDHEN, CDR2 SYDVKM. V was pared by 5 bases and J by 4 bases, with 12 bases between. CDR3 residues: CASSLGRNYEQYF. The CDR3 DNA sequence: TGTGCCAGCAGTCTGGGACGGAATTACGAGCAGTACTTC.